This T cell receptor beta chain was profiled in a study of T cell responses to AZD1222 COVID-19 vaccine (dated by TCRdb to the early 2020s). For the study in its entirety: TCR sequencing was performed for 230 to 250 trial participants, of whom about 200 were given two doses of AZD1222 and approximately 25 were given two doses of MenACWY control vaccine. Trial participants were enrolled by age into subgroups of 18-55, 56-69 and 70-plus years, and roughly 150, 30 and 60 TCR-sequenced participants, respectively, were included in these subgroups.

The germline V gene provides CDR1 ENHRY and CDR2 SYGVKD. The CDR3 sequence holds 13 residues, the cysteine and phenylalanine included. The DNA shown is the 39-base CDR3, in frame from base 1. Deletion took 4 bases off V and 7 bases off J, with a span of 10 bases between the germline ends. Turning to this clone: Its antigen is unknown. Per-base qualities were not stored, and no clone one base away is much larger.

The CDR3 regions of human TCRbeta chains were analyzed by immunosequencing. The study's own analysis went as follows. Repertoire TCRs were checked for matches against a reference library of SARS-CoV-2-specific TCRs that had been generated using the MIRA antigen-specificity platform. Breadth was defined as the fraction of unique TCRs that were SARS-CoV-2-associated, and depth was defined as the fraction of total T cells that were SARS-CoV-2-associated. Using the MIRA data, each spike-specific TCR was assigned both to the spike region to which the TCR was reactive and to a CD4 or CD8 class. Log10-transformed breadth and depth values were compared by one-way ANOVA with Sidak's multiple comparisons tests. TCRdb carries this immuneACCESS record with in-frame sequences only. Its versions omit some clonotypes, under half of them owing to an unresolved V gene in the studies checked, with the rest unexplained. D and trimming were read from the DNA, whereas the V and J calls and clone size are those reported in that table. The sample has roughly 85,000 clones on record, 90% of them singletons. The ten top clones hold about 3.5% of the sample.

This specimen's time point label, per the study, means: about 28 days (+/-7) after the second vaccine dose. AZD1222 recipients whose second dose came at about 4 weeks and those whose second dose came at about 12 weeks were combined into one group, since spike-specific TCR depth and breadth did not differ between the two schedules. The vaccinee samples were drawn from two UK trials, COV001 and COV002, one of which was a single-blind randomized controlled phase 2/3 trial testing AZD1222 (ChAdOx1 nCoV-19) in healthy adults. Trial participant PBMC samples were collected at day 0 and day 28 after the second dose for TCRbeta chain sequencing. Overall study results and their limits: Conclusions about previously exposed vaccinees are limited, since just a handful of AZD1222 recipients were seropositive for SARS-CoV-2 at baseline. After two AZD1222 doses, both the breadth and the depth of spike-specific TCRs were significantly higher than at day 0 and than in MenACWY recipients. Vaccine-associated CD4 TCRs spanned the whole spike protein, with dominant responses in regions 160-218 and 743-854. Participants were mostly white British and included more females than males, and it was suggested by the authors that clonal diversity may have been underestimated. No day 14 peak-response samples were available, so repertoires were characterized only after the peak T cell response. In the small 56-69-year group, the increase in depth fell short of significance, most likely because of low power. Epitopes outside the regions mutated in the B.1.351 and B.1.1.7 variants were reportedly recognized by nearly half of the unique spike-specific TCRs.

This chain is built from TRBV10-3 and TRBJ1-4, and TRBD1 may be the D gene, going by 5 matching bases. This specimen was peripheral blood, taken 28 days after the second AZD1222 dose. The clonotype was recovered from an adult who received the AZD1222 COVID-19 vaccine. The CDR3 loop reads CAISGGGSEKLFF. The sequence in DNA is TGTGCCATCAGTGGGGGGGGTAGTGAAAAACTGTTTTTT.